A single sample is the source of the 30 T cell receptor beta chains below, sequenced in a study of cytomegalovirus exposure and HLA in healthy donors. Produced via immunoSEQ multiplex PCR; TCRdb's table is partial and in-frame only. The profile covers under 75,000 clones, with around 97% appearing a single time and about 1.6% taken by the ten largest. The source material was PBMCs. Every receptor here comes from a woman aged 18-29 years in good health and CMV-seropositive.

The rearrangement joins TRBV6-4 to TRBJ1-1; a weak D match, TRBD1 (6 bases). CDR3 length: 14 residues. The germline V gene encodes CDR1 MRHNA and CDR2 SNTAGT. The ends were cut back, 3 bases at V and 5 bases at J, with 13 bases in the middle. CDR3 protein: CASSEGAGVTEAFF. The CDR3 DNA follows: TGTGCCAGCAGTGAAGGCGCAGGGGTAACTGAAGCTTTCTTT.

The V and J genes are TRBV29-1 and TRBJ1-1; D is unclear. The germline gives CDR1 SQVTM, CDR2 ANQGSEA. V was clipped by 4 bases and J by 7 bases, with 7 bases between them. The CDR3 spans 10 residues. In nucleotides, the CDR3 is TGCAGCGTTGTTCCCAGTGAAGCTTTCTTT. It encodes CSVVPSEAFF.

CDR3 bases: TGTGCCTGGAGTGTACAGGGGGTTCAGCCCCAGCATTTT. Residues: CAWSVQGVQPQHF. This chain links TRBV30 with TRBJ1-5; 8 nucleotides agree with TRBD1. The J segment lost 6 bases and the V segment lost 0 bases, leaving 1 base of the junction unmatched. Looked up from germline, CDR1 is GTSNPN and CDR2 is SVGIG (reference sequence). The CDR3 covers 13 residues. Supplemented by reference TRBV30 and TRBJ1-5, the full variable domain reads SQTIHQWPATLVQPVGSPLSLECTVEGTSNPNLYWYRQAAGRGLQLLFYSVGIGQISSEVPQNLSASRPQDRQFILSSKKLLLSDSGFYLCAWSVQGVQPQHFGDGTRLSIL.

The chain recombines TRBV18 with TRBJ2-1; D may be TRBD1 (6 bases). CDR1 is KGHSH and CDR2 is LQKENI in the germline V gene. V lost 3 bases and J 7 bases, leaving 13 bases between the germline ends. CDR3 length: 14 residues. The CDR3 loop reads CASSPVSGVNEQFF. The CDR3 DNA reads TGTGCCAGCTCACCTGTATCAGGGGTAAATGAGCAGTTCTTC.

This chain connects TRBV19 to TRBJ1-2; D uncertain. Trimming left V 9 bases short and J 5 bases short, with 13 bases between. The germline gives CDR1 LNHDA, CDR2 SQIVND (reference sequence). This CDR3 spans 12 amino acids. The CDR3 sequence is CASVGGVYGYTF. CDR3 in DNA: TGTGCCAGCGTCGGAGGAGTTTATGGCTACACCTTC.

CDR3 sequence: CASSYGPSAFYEQYF. The CDR3 DNA is TGTGCCAGCAGCTATGGGCCGTCCGCTTTCTACGAGCAGTACTTC. V usage is TRBV5-5 and J usage is TRBJ2-7; D not certain. V lost 3 bases, J lost 3 bases, and 16 bases lay in between. This CDR3 is built from 15 residues. In germline, CDR1 is SGHKS, CDR2 YYEKEE (reference sequence).

The chain uses TRBV7-9 and TRBJ2-1; 8 bases are a match to TRBD1. CDR3 length equals 12 residues. Per germline, CDR1 SEHNR and CDR2 FQNEAQ (reference sequence). Losses at the gene ends were 6 bases for V and 7 bases for J; bases not matched to a gene: 2. The DNA of the CDR3 is TGTGCCAGCAGTACAGGGGGAAATGAGCAGTTCTTC. Translated: CASSTGGNEQFF.

The rearrangement uses TRBV5-4 and TRBJ2-7, with a tentative D call TRBD2 (5 bases). The CDR3 contains 12 residues. V shed 4 bases and J shed 5 bases, with 10 bases lying between them. Germline CDR1 reads SGHNT; CDR2 reads YYREEE (reference sequence). In DNA, the CDR3 is TGTGCCAGCAGCGGAGGCGGTGACGAGCAGTACTTC. Amino acids: CASSGGGDEQYF.

This chain joins TRBV6-5 and TRBJ1-6; no definite D call. Trimming took 4 bases from V and 0 from J, leaving 10 bases between them. CDR3 length: 16 amino acids. Germline V lookup: CDR1 MNHEY, CDR2 SVGAGI. Here the CDR3 reads CASSSSRGSYNSPLHF. In DNA, the CDR3 is TGTGCCAGCAGTTCGTCTCGGGGCTCCTATAATTCACCCCTCCACTTT.

J is TRBJ1-4 and V is TRBV2; no clear D. Trimming shortened V by 10 bases and J by 0 bases, and 9 bases separated the two germline ends. This CDR3 has 13 amino acids. Germline V CDR1 and CDR2: SNHLY, FYNNEI. The CDR3 is CATLVATNEKLFF. The CDR3 DNA is TGTGCCACCCTTGTCGCAACTAATGAAAAACTGTTTTTT. Using reference TRBV2 and TRBJ1-4 for the parts outside the CDR3, the full variable domain is EPEVTQTPSHQVTQMGQEVILRCVPISNHLYFYWYRQILGQKVEFLVSFYNNEISEKSEIFDDQFSVERPDGSNFTLKIRSTKLEDSAMYFCATLVATNEKLFFGSGTQLSVL.

This chain uses TRBV9 with TRBJ2-7, with 11 nucleotides matching TRBD1. V trimming: 3 bases; J trimming: 3 bases; junction bases outside the gene matches: 5. CDR1 and CDR2 from the germline V gene are SGDLS and YYNGEE. The CDR3 has 15 amino acids. CDR3: CASSEGDRGYYEQYF. The CDR3 coding sequence is TGTGCCAGCAGCGAGGGGGACAGGGGGTACTACGAGCAGTACTTC.

The rearrangement joins TRBV11-2 to TRBJ2-7, with 8 positions matching TRBD1. J lost 3 bases, V lost 5 bases, and 3 bases had no gene match. Germline CDR1 SGHAT, CDR2 FQNNGV. The CDR3 loop spans 13 amino acids. CDR3 sequence reads: CASSPGTGYEQYF. The DNA of the CDR3 is TGTGCCAGCAGCCCTGGGACAGGCTACGAGCAGTACTTC.

The chain joins TRBV19 to TRBJ1-2; TRBD1 aligns across 8 bases. The V segment lost 5 bases and the J segment 4 bases; nucleotides outside the gene matches: 3. CDR3 length equals 13 residues. The germline V gene encodes CDR1 LNHDA and CDR2 SQIVND (reference sequence). This CDR3 is CASSAGQGYGYTF. Here the CDR3 DNA reads TGTGCCAGTAGTGCCGGACAGGGCTATGGCTACACCTTC. The variable domain in full, completed from reference TRBV19 and TRBJ1-2, reads DGGITQSPKYLFRKEGQNVTLSCEQNLNHDAMYWYRQDPGQGLRLIYYSQIVNDFQKGDIAEGYSVSREKKESFPLTVTSAQKNPTAFYLCASSAGQGYGYTFGSGTRLTVV.

The V call is TRBV5-4, the J call TRBJ2-1, with 13 nucleotides matching TRBD2. CDR1 and CDR2 from the germline V gene are SGHNT and YYREEE (reference sequence). After removal of 3 bases from V and 7 bases from J, the junction contained 7 bases not matched to a gene. The CDR3 sequence is 16 residues long. CDR3 loop: CASSSGLAGVKNEQFF. The CDR3 DNA sequence: TGTGCCAGCAGCTCCGGACTAGCGGGAGTAAAGAATGAGCAGTTCTTC.

The CDR3: CASSRTSGIVNEQFF. The CDR3 coding sequence is TGTGCCAGCAGTCGGACTAGCGGGATAGTGAATGAGCAGTTCTTC. V gene TRBV5-4 combines with J gene TRBJ2-1; TRBD2 aligns across 12 bases. The CDR3 consists of 15 residues. V shed 5 bases and J 7 bases; nucleotides not matched to a gene: 7. The germline CDR1 and CDR2 sequences are SGHNT and YYREEE (reference sequence).

This sequence joins TRBV9 and TRBJ2-3; D not resolved. Germline CDR1 SGDLS, CDR2 YYNGEE. There are 12 residues in the CDR3. V dropped 3 bases and J dropped 6 bases, with 8 bases sitting between them. This CDR3 reads CASSGQSDTQYF. CDR3 coding DNA: TGTGCCAGCAGCGGGCAGTCGGATACGCAGTATTTT.

The CDR3 bases are TGTGCCAGCGCCGTCGGGACTAGCGGGAGGGCCTACAATGAGCAGTTCTTC. Its protein product is CASAVGTSGRAYNEQFF. V and J are TRBV25-1 and TRBJ2-1; TRBD2 matches 16 bases. CDR3 size: 17 residues. Trimming removed 8 bases from V and 2 bases from J; junction bases left unmatched: 6. Germline V CDR1 and CDR2: MGHDK, SYGVNS.

In its sample, this clone was seen once. The chain has TRBV10-3 and TRBJ2-5, with 12 bases lining up with TRBD2. Germline V lookup: CDR1 ENHRY, CDR2 SYGVKD. With 3 bases clipped from V and 2 bases from J, the junction kept 4 bases outside the gene matches. The CDR3 covers 16 residues. CDR3 DNA: TGTGCCATCAGTGAAGGACTAGCGGGGCTACAAGAGACCCAGTACTTC. Translating it yields CAISEGLAGLQETQYF.

The sample holds a few counts of this clone. This chain connects TRBV6-5 to TRBJ2-7; 11 bases line up with TRBD2. V was clipped by 6 bases and J by 5 bases; unmatched bases: 9. Germline lookup yields CDR1 MNHEY and CDR2 SVGAGI. There are 15 residues in the CDR3. In DNA form, the CDR3 reads TGTGCCAGCAGCTTACTCCCACTAGCGGGAGACGAGCAGTACTTC. Its translation: CASSLLPLAGDEQYF.

The genes are TRBV5-1 and TRBJ1-2; D is possibly TRBD1 (6 bases). CDR3 length: 15 residues. Trimming took off 4 bases at V and 8 bases at J, with 21 bases between the two ends. Germline lookup yields CDR1 SGHRS and CDR2 YFSETQ. CDR3 bases: TGCGCCAGCAGCCAGGGGCAGGCTGCACTTGCGGGCTACACCTTC. This sequence encodes CASSQGQAALAGYTF.

The chain uses TRBV19 and TRBJ2-5, with 7 bases identical to TRBD1. The CDR3 length is 16 residues. The junction had 10 bases not matched to a gene; V was cut back by 3 bases and J by 3 bases. Germline V lookup: CDR1 LNHDA, CDR2 SQIVND (reference sequence). The CDR3 DNA is TGTGCCAGTAGTATGATTCGAAGAACAGGGGAAGAGACCCAGTACTTC. This codes for CASSMIRRTGEETQYF.

A word on this clone: Other DNA sequences from this sample encode an identical CDR3 as well. The gene calls are TRBV11-3 and TRBJ2-7, with 7 bases lining up with TRBD1. This CDR3 has 14 amino acids. Germline loops: CDR1 SGHNT, CDR2 YENEEA. The V and J ends lost 5 bases and 3 bases, in that order; junction bases with no gene match: 7. CDR3 nucleotides: TGTGCCAGCAGCCCTCGGACAGGCAACTACGAGCAGTACTTC. Amino acids: CASSPRTGNYEQYF. Supplemented by reference TRBV11-3 and TRBJ2-7, the full variable domain reads EAGVVQSPRYKIIEKKQPVAFWCNPISGHNTLYWYLQNLGQGPELLIRYENEEAVDDSQLPKDRFSAERLKGVDSTLKIQPAELGDSAVYLCASSPRTGNYEQYFGPGTRLTVT.

This chain connects TRBV27 to TRBJ2-1; TRBD1 is a possible D gene (6 bases). V was trimmed by 5 bases and J by 4 bases, leaving 15 bases between them. The CDR3 is 15 residues long. Germline CDR1 is MNHEY and CDR2 is SMNVEV (reference sequence). CDR3 region: CASSGTIDGYNEQFF. CDR3 in DNA: TGTGCCAGCAGTGGGACAATCGACGGTTACAATGAGCAGTTCTTC.

The V gene is TRBV28, the J gene TRBJ2-1; 9 bases fit TRBD1. The CDR3 is 15 residues long. V gave up 6 bases and J gave up 8 bases; unmatched junction bases: 11. Germline V lookup: CDR1 MDHEN, CDR2 SYDVKM. The CDR3 reads CASSLAGQGTDEQFF. CDR3 nucleotide sequence: TGTGCCAGCAGCCTTGCGGGACAGGGAACGGATGAGCAGTTCTTC.

V and J are TRBV29-1 and TRBJ2-4; 7 bases are a match to TRBD1. Germline V gene data show CDR1 as SQVTM and CDR2 as ANQGSEA. The CDR3 runs to 13 residues. V shed 6 bases, J shed 6 bases, and the junction held 8 bases outside the gene matches. The CDR3 is CSVATGWGNIQYF. For the CDR3, the DNA is TGCAGCGTCGCGACAGGGTGGGGAAACATTCAGTACTTC.

This clone showed up just once. The J gene is TRBJ1-1, the V gene TRBV11-3, with D unclear. This CDR3 contains 13 residues. In germline, CDR1 is SGHNT, CDR2 YENEEA. Trimming took 3 bases from V and 3 from J, leaving 8 bases between them. CDR3 amino acids: CASSFYRDTEAFF. CDR3 bases: TGTGCCAGCAGCTTTTACCGGGACACTGAAGCTTTCTTT.

V is TRBV10-3 and J is TRBJ2-1; the match to TRBD2 covers 8 bases. The CDR3 consists of 15 residues. Germline V lookup: CDR1 ENHRY, CDR2 SYGVKD. J gave up 1 base and V 7 bases, and 6 bases lay outside the gene matches. The CDR3 DNA reads as TGTGCCATCACGGAGCGGGAGAGTTCCTACAATGAGCAGTTCTTC. Its translation is CAITERESSYNEQFF.

V is TRBV28 and J is TRBJ2-7; 8 bases fit TRBD1. The germline CDR1 and CDR2 sequences are MDHEN and SYDVKM. This CDR3 region has 13 residues. V trimming: 9 bases; J trimming: 2 bases; junction bases outside the gene matches: 6. This chain's CDR3 is CASNRGSPYEQYF. The CDR3 coding sequence is TGTGCCAGTAACAGGGGGTCCCCCTACGAGCAGTACTTC.

J is TRBJ2-1 and V is TRBV10-1; possibly TRBD1 for D (7 bases). Looked up from germline, CDR1 is WNHNN and CDR2 is SYGVQD (reference sequence). With 6 bases removed from V and 4 bases from J, the gap between germline ends came to 13 bases. The CDR3 extends over 14 amino acids. DNA for the CDR3: TGCGCCAGCAGCCGGACAGGAGGGTACAATGAGCAGTTCTTC. Protein sequence: CASSRTGGYNEQFF.

CDR3 sequence: CASSWGEFEQFF. The CDR3 DNA reads TGTGCCAGCAGCTGGGGCGAGTTTGAGCAGTTCTTC. The rearrangement uses TRBV7-8 and TRBJ2-1, with a possible D match to TRBD1 (5 bases). V was cut by 4 bases and J by 9 bases, with 10 bases left in between. CDR3 size: 12 residues. From germline, CDR1 is SGHVS and CDR2 FQNEAQ. The variable domain in full, completed from reference TRBV7-8 and TRBJ2-1, reads GAGVSQSPRYKVAKRGQDVALRCDPISGHVSLFWYQQALGQGPEFLTYFQNEAQLDKSGLPSDRFFAERPEGSVSTLKIQRTQQEDSAVYLCASSWGEFEQFFGPGTRLTVL.